A single sample is the source of the 23 T cell receptor beta chains below, sequenced in a study of CD8 T cells in ankylosing spondylitis. TCRdb processed the 5' RACE reads anew with MiXCR; each CDR3 protein has one entry. The sample has about 270,000 distinct CDR3 sequences; roughly 32% are singletons. The specimen sequenced was blood, either unsorted or a sorted T cell fraction (not recorded which). These receptors were collected from a male donor with ankylosing spondylitis or in good health (not recorded which).

This clonotype showed up just a few times. The chain joins TRBV12-3 or TRBV12-4 to TRBJ2-3; the D is unclear. Between the trimmed V and J ends, which lost 0 bases and 7 bases, there was a span of 5 bases. The CDR3 covers 12 residues. This chain's CDR3 is CASSLAGHTQYF. The CDR3 DNA reads as TGTGCCAGCAGTTTAGCCGGGCATACGCAGTATTTT.

The V and J genes are TRBV28 and TRBJ2-3, with 11 bases lining up with TRBD2. The junction had 7 bases not matched to a gene; V was cut back by 6 bases and J by 5 bases. Germline CDR1 and CDR2: MDHEN and SYDVKM. The CDR3 is 15 amino acids. CDR3 sequence: CASSLTTSGEDTQYF. The CDR3 bases are TGTGCCAGCAGCCTGACGACTAGCGGGGAAGATACGCAGTATTTT.

V gene TRBV11-2 combines with J gene TRBJ2-1; D is perhaps TRBD1 (5 bases). There are 15 residues in the CDR3. Germline-derived CDR1 and CDR2 are SGHAT and FQNNGV. V was cut by 6 bases and J by 7 bases, with 19 bases left in between. The CDR3 coding sequence is TGTGCCAGCAGTCCTCAGGGCAGTCCCGGTAATGAGCAGTTCTTC. Residues: CASSPQGSPGNEQFF.

This chain uses TRBV20-1 with TRBJ1-5, with a weak D call TRBD1 (6 bases). The V end was cut by 1 base, the J end by 4 bases, with 11 bases between. Germline V gives CDR1 DFQATT, CDR2 SNEGSKA (reference sequence). The CDR3 is 14 amino acids. The DNA for the CDR3 is TGCAGTGCTAGAGGCGGGGGCAGAAATCAGCCCCAGCATTTT. It yields the protein CSARGGGRNQPQHF.

DNA of the CDR3: TGTGCCCTTAGCTGGGGGGGGGCCGAGCAGTACTTC. This encodes CALSWGGAEQYF. The chain uses TRBV12-3 or TRBV12-4 and TRBJ2-7; D is perhaps TRBD2 (7 bases). The CDR3 runs to 12 residues. The V end lost 11 bases, the J end lost 6 bases, and 17 bases lay between the germline ends.

The table lists this clonotype with many counts. The V call is TRBV20-1, the J call TRBJ2-5; the D call may be TRBD1 or TRBD2 (5 bases each). Looked up from germline, CDR1 is DFQATT and CDR2 is SNEGSKA (reference sequence). The CDR3 totals 16 residues. Trimming pared 3 bases from V and 4 bases from J, leaving 21 bases between. In nucleotides, the CDR3 is TGCAGTGCTAGGCCCTGGGAAGAGGGGTGGGGAGAGACCCAGTACTTC. It encodes CSARPWEEGWGETQYF.

This chain links TRBV6-5 with TRBJ2-5; 11 nucleotides align to TRBD1. The CDR3 is made up of 13 amino acids. The germline V gene encodes CDR1 MNHEY and CDR2 SVGAGI. V dropped 4 bases and J dropped 5; count of bases not matched to a gene: 0. The CDR3 here is CASSWDRGETQYF. As DNA, the CDR3 is TGTGCCAGCAGTTGGGACAGGGGGGAGACCCAGTACTTC.

The rearrangement links TRBV7-9 to TRBJ2-3; a weak D match, TRBD2 (6 bases). The V and J ends lost 5 bases and 0 bases respectively, with 12 bases between them. The V gene's germline CDR1 is SEHNR and CDR2 FQNEAQ (reference sequence). This CDR3 has 15 amino acids. As DNA, the CDR3 is TGTGCCAGCAGCCCGGGGGACCAGAGCACAGATACGCAGTATTTT. This sequence encodes CASSPGDQSTDTQYF.

This chain uses TRBV12-3 or TRBV12-4 with TRBJ1-1, with D hard to call. This CDR3 region has 14 residues. Trimming took 2 bases from V and 5 from J, leaving 12 bases between them. The CDR3 DNA is TGTGCCAGCAGTTTAAGGGCAGAGGAGACTGAAGCTTTCTTT. Its translation: CASSLRAEETEAFF.

V usage is TRBV29-1 and J usage is TRBJ1-2, with D maybe TRBD1 (6 bases). The CDR3 extends over 14 amino acids. The V gene's germline CDR1 is SQVTM and CDR2 ANQGSEA. V was pared by 1 base and J by 3 bases, with 12 bases between. CDR3 sequence reads: CSVEGGAFDYGYTF. CDR3 nucleotide sequence: TGCAGCGTTGAAGGGGGGGCATTCGACTATGGCTACACCTTC.

The chain recombines TRBV27 with TRBJ1-5; D uncertain. Trimming took 4 bases from V and 3 from J, leaving 7 bases between them. Germline V gene lookup returns CDR1 MNHEY and CDR2 SMNVEV (reference sequence). The CDR3 extends over 13 amino acids. CDR3 coding DNA: TGTGCCAGCAGTTGGCGGACCAATCAGCCCCAGCATTTT. As protein: CASSWRTNQPQHF.

V and J are TRBV20-1 and TRBJ2-1; D is possibly TRBD1 or TRBD2 (6 bases each). This CDR3 is built from 16 residues. V shed 0 bases and J shed 9 bases, with 21 bases lying between them. In germline, CDR1 is DFQATT, CDR2 SNEGSKA (reference sequence). The CDR3 DNA follows: TGCAGTGCTAGAGACGCGGGGTGGGGGGCTCTCGGTGAGCAGTTCTTC. It translates to CSARDAGWGALGEQFF.

J is TRBJ2-7 and V is TRBV5-1; unclear D gene. Trimming took 4 bases from V and 5 from J, leaving 16 bases between them. This CDR3 has 14 residues. The germline CDR1 and CDR2 sequences are SGHRS and YFSETQ. The CDR3 reads CASSRPTGQNEQYF. DNA for the CDR3: TGCGCCAGCAGCCGGCCCACCGGTCAGAACGAGCAGTACTTC.

The chain recombines TRBV5-5 with TRBJ2-3; D unclear. With 4 bases removed from V and 2 bases from J, the gap between germline ends came to 8 bases. The CDR3 is 13 amino acids. CDR1 and CDR2 from the germline V gene are SGHKS and YYEKEE (reference sequence). CDR3 DNA: TGTGCCAGCAGCCGAGGTTACACAGATACGCAGTATTTT. It encodes CASSRGYTDTQYF.

The chain couples TRBV29-1 to TRBJ2-2, with D unresolved. The germline gives CDR1 SQVTM, CDR2 ANQGSEA. The CDR3 totals 12 residues. Trimming left V 7 bases short and J 5 bases short, with 11 bases between. DNA for the CDR3: TGCAGCGCCCTACTGGGAACCGGGGAGCTGTTTTTT. This translates into CSALLGTGELFF.

This clonotype has at least ten counts. The chain recombines TRBV9 with TRBJ2-2; D gene unclear. Between the trimmed V and J ends, which lost 0 bases and 3 bases, there was a span of 3 bases. Germline V gene data show CDR1 as SGDLS and CDR2 as YYNGEE. CDR3 size: 13 residues. CDR3 residues: CASSVGDTGELFF. The CDR3 nucleotides are TGTGCCAGCAGCGTAGGCGACACCGGGGAGCTGTTTTTT. Variable domain in full (rest from reference TRBV9 and TRBJ2-2): DSGVTQTPKHLITATGQRVTLRCSPRSGDLSVYWYQQSLDQGLQFLIQYYNGEERAKGNILERFSAQQFPDLHSELNLSSLELGDSALYFCASSVGDTGELFFGEGSRLTVL.

This clonotype was recorded many times. V and J are TRBV12-3 or TRBV12-4 and TRBJ2-3; the D is unclear. V lost 5 bases and J 6 bases, leaving 9 bases between the germline ends. The CDR3 covers 12 residues. CDR3 sequence: CASSPLGDTQYF. The CDR3 region has the DNA TGTGCCAGCAGTCCGCTAGGGGATACGCAGTATTTT.

CDR3 in amino acids: CASSHRDRVGDEQFF. The CDR3 bases are TGCGCCAGCAGCCACCGGGACAGGGTAGGTGATGAGCAGTTCTTC. This rearrangement joins TRBV5-1 to TRBJ2-1; TRBD1 matches 9 bases. This CDR3 is 15 amino acids long. The V gene's germline CDR1 is SGHRS and CDR2 YFSETQ. The V gene end was trimmed by 4 bases and the J gene end by 8 bases; junction bases not matched to a gene: 10.

The rearrangement uses TRBV20-1 and TRBJ2-1; 12 bases are shared with TRBD2. The CDR3 has 16 amino acids. Trimming took 3 bases from V and 7 from J; bases not matched to a gene: 10. Germline CDR1 and CDR2: DFQATT and SNEGSKA (reference sequence). The CDR3 reads CSASRTSGGSRNEQFF. CDR3 nucleotides: TGCAGTGCTAGTAGAACTAGCGGGGGGAGTAGGAATGAGCAGTTCTTC.

The rearrangement uses TRBV12-3 or TRBV12-4 and TRBJ2-2; D may be TRBD2 (6 bases). CDR3 size: 15 residues. V was trimmed by 8 bases and J by 5 bases, leaving 18 bases between them. The CDR3 loop reads CASQTRRDRTGELFF. CDR3 sequence (DNA): TGTGCCAGCCAGACCCGGCGGGACCGAACCGGGGAGCTGTTTTTT.

This sequence joins TRBV12-3 or TRBV12-4 and TRBJ1-5; D remains unclear. With 8 bases removed from V and 2 bases from J, the gap between germline ends came to 10 bases. The CDR3 extends over 13 amino acids. CDR3 DNA: TGTGCCAGCGCATGGGCCCGCAATCAGCCCCAGCATTTT. Its translation is CASAWARNQPQHF.

This rearrangement joins TRBV6-6 to TRBJ2-7, with D hard to call. Per germline, CDR1 MNHNY and CDR2 SVGAGI (reference sequence). The CDR3 consists of 12 residues. Deletions cut 5 bases from V and 4 bases from J, with 9 bases between. CDR3 in amino acids: CASSDELYEQYF. The CDR3 DNA sequence: TGTGCCAGCAGTGACGAATTATACGAGCAGTACTTC.

This rearrangement joins TRBV12-3 or TRBV12-4 to TRBJ2-1; possibly TRBD1 for D (6 bases). The CDR3 has 16 residues. The V and J ends lost 4 bases and 7 bases respectively, with 20 bases between them. CDR3 sequence reads: CASSSSPGQHLNEQFF. As DNA, the CDR3 is TGTGCCAGCAGTTCGTCTCCCGGACAGCACCTAAATGAGCAGTTCTTC.